The following is a T cell receptor beta chain sequence with its context. The antigen remains undetermined. The data originate from a study of blood T cells in healthy people across ages. Study context: Every two T cells gave about one barcoded beta molecule via template switching.

Study-level findings and limits: Higher diversity, along with more naive CD4+ cells, distinguished long-lived donors from aged donors.

Through a sample-barcoded 5' primer and a J-beta primer mix, a second PCR was run for roughly 7 to 12 cycles. From the 5' RACE reads, TCRdb called clonotypes with MiXCR, one entry per CDR3 protein. The sample yields about 1,500,000 distinct CDR3 sequences, approximately 40% seen once. Trimming shortened V by 5 bases and J by 9 bases, and 17 bases separated the two germline ends. The CDR3 runs 14 residues. Per the germline V gene, CDR1 is MDHEN and CDR2 is SYDVKM. The J gene is TRBJ2-1, the V gene TRBV28, with D possibly being TRBD1 (6 bases). This receptor was obtained from a woman under 30 in good health. Sample: blood. CDR3 nucleotide sequence: TGTGCCAGCAGTCCACCTCAGGGGCAGGGTGAGCAGTTCTTC. It specifies CASSPPQGQGEQFF.